The source of this TCR beta chain is a study of a mutant IDH1 vaccine in newly diagnosed glioma. On the study more broadly: Eight vaccinations reached patients in weeks 1, 3, 5, 7, 11, 15, 19 and 23.

Time point in this sample: week 5, during vaccination. Each dose of the vaccine consisted of 300 ug of mutant IDH1 20-mer peptide, with topical imiquimod. As for this clone: Its cognate antigen is unknown.

Sequencing was performed with immunoSEQ multiplex PCR; in TCRdb, only in-frame clones are kept and a portion is missing. The table records around 32,000 clones, 75% to 90% of them present only once. CDR3 size: 19 residues. The sample here was peripheral blood mononuclear cells (PBMCs), taken from a glioma patient whose treatment included an IDH1 peptide vaccine. The origin of this receptor is a woman between 35 and 50 years old with glioma. Some clones in this sample may be carry-over from other donors' samples. This chain joins TRBV21-1 and TRBJ1-5. TRBV21-1 is an annotated pseudogene. Here the CDR3 DNA reads TGTGCCAGCAGCAAAGCGGTGTCGGGAAAAGCACAAAATTATCAGCCCCAGCATTTT. It is translated as CASSKAVSGKAQNYQPQHF.